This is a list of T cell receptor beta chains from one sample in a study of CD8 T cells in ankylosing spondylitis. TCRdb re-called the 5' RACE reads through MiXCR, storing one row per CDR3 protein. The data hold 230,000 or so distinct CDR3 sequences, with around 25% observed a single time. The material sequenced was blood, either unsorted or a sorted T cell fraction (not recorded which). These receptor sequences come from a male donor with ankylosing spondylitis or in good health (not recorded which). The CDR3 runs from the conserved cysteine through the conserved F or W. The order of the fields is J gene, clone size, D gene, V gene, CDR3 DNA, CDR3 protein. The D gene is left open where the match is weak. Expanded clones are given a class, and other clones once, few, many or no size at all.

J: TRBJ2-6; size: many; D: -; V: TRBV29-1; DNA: TGCAGCGTGGATTACTCTGGGGCCAACGTCCTGACTTTC; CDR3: CSVDYSGANVLTF
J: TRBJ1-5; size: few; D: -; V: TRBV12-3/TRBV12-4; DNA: TGTGCCAGCAGTTTCGGCGGGTACAATCAGCCCCAGCATTTT; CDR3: CASSFGGYNQPQHF
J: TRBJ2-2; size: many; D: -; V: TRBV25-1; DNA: TGTGCCAGCAGTGAATGGCTCAACACCGGGGAGCTGTTTTTT; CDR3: CASSEWLNTGELFF
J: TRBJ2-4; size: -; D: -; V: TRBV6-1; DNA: TGTGCCAGCAGTGCCACAACGGGGGACATTCAGTACTTC; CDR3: CASSATTGDIQYF
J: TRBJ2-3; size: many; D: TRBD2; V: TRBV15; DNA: TGTGCCACCAGCAGTAAACGGGGGGGCACAGATACGCAGTATTTT; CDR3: CATSSKRGGTDTQYF
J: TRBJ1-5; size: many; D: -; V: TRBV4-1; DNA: TGCGCCAGCAGCCAAGATTTGGCCGCGCTTGGGCCCCAGCATTTT; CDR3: CASSQDLAALGPQHF
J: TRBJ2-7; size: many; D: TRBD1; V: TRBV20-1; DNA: TGCAGTGCTAAGGATTCAAGGACAGGGGGCATCTTGCAGTACTTC; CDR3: CSAKDSRTGGILQYF
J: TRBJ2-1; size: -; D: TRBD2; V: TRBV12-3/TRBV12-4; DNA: TGTGCCAGCACCACCCGGGGGCTAGCGGGGGACAATGAGCAGTTCTTC; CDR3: CASTTRGLAGDNEQFF
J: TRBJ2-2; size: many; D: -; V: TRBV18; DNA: TGTGCCAGCTCACCGTTTAGGTCCGGGAACACCGGGGAGCTGTTTTTT; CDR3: CASSPFRSGNTGELFF
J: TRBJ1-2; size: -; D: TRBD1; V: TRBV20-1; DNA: TGCAGTGCGGAAAAGACAGGGGGCTATGGCTACACCTTC; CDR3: CSAEKTGGYGYTF
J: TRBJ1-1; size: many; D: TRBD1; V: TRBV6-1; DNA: TGTGCCAGCAGACAGCCGGGACAGGCGGAGTTGAGAGCTTTCTTT; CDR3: CASRQPGQAELRAFF
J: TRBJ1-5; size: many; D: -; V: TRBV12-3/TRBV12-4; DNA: TGTGCCAGCAGTTTGATCGACAGCTATCAGCCCCAGCATTTT; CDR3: CASSLIDSYQPQHF
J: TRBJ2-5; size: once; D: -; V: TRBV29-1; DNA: TGCAGCGCCTTCATACAGGGCCCCCAAGAGACCCAGTACTTC; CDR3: CSAFIQGPQETQYF